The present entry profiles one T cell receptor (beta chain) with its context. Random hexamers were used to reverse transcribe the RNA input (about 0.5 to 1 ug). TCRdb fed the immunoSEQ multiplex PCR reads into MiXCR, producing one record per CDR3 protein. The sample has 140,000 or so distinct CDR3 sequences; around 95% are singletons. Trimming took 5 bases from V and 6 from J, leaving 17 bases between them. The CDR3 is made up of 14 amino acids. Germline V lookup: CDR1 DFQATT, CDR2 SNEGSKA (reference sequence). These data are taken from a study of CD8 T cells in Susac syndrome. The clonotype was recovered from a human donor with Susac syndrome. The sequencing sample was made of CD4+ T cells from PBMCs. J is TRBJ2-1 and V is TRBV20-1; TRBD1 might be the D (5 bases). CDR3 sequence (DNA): TGCAGTGCTTTCATAACCCCAGGGATCAATGAGCAGTTCTTC. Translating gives CSAFITPGINEQFF.